The next 27 T cell receptor beta chains were all read from a single sample in a study of brain metastases from non-small cell lung cancer. The protocol was immunoSEQ multiplex PCR, while the TCRdb copy is restricted to in-frame clones and leaves out a portion. The repertoire has roughly 4,800 clones, about 86% of them found once; the top ten carry approximately 6.2%. The sample consisted of tumor-adjacent normal tissue. The receptors originated from a donor aged 40 or over with non-small cell lung cancer.

Written as DNA, the CDR3 is TGTGCCAGCAGTGAAGTTCGGCTAGCGATTTACAATGAGCAGTTCTTC. Translation: CASSEVRLAIYNEQFF. J is TRBJ2-1 and V is TRBV2; D may be TRBD2 (6 bases). The CDR3 extends over 16 amino acids. Germline loops: CDR1 SNHLY, CDR2 FYNNEI. V lost 1 base and J lost 4, with 14 bases in between.

Comment on this clone: A junction boundary mismatches the germline segment, possibly from a read error. The sample holds other DNA sequences that translate to the same CDR3. V gene TRBV9 combines with J gene TRBJ2-1; D perhaps matches TRBD1 (5 bases). This CDR3 is 15 amino acids long. Germline values: CDR1 SGDLS, CDR2 YYNGEE. The DNA of the CDR3 is TGTGCCAGCAGCGTAGAAGACAGCTCCTACAATGAGCAATTCTTC. This gives the protein CASSVEDSSYNEQFF.

This chain uses TRBV27 with TRBJ1-1; D is possibly TRBD1 (5 bases). The CDR3 runs 16 residues. Germline CDR1 and CDR2: MNHEY and SMNVEV (reference sequence). Trimming stripped 4 bases from V and 1 base from J, with 16 bases between. CDR3 residues: CASSYGTPSSNTEAFF. The DNA for the CDR3 is TGTGCCAGCAGTTACGGGACGCCGAGCTCGAACACTGAAGCTTTCTTT.

The V and J genes are TRBV18 and TRBJ1-1; D is unresolved. In germline, CDR1 is KGHSH, CDR2 LQKENI. This CDR3 is 12 amino acids long. Trimming took 2 bases from V and 10 from J, leaving 11 bases between them. CDR3 protein: CASSPDIISAFF. CDR3 bases: TGTGCCAGCTCACCAGACATAATCTCAGCTTTCTTT.

This clone showed up just once. The rearrangement links TRBV6-5 to TRBJ2-1; D may be TRBD1 (8 bases). Trimming removed 5 bases from V and 4 bases from J, with 15 bases in between. Per germline, CDR1 MNHEY and CDR2 SVGAGI. CDR3 length: 15 amino acids. The CDR3 sequence: CASSRSGTGYNEQFF. The DNA for the CDR3 is TGTGCCAGCAGTCGGAGCGGGACAGGTTACAATGAGCAGTTCTTC.

The chain combines TRBV9 with TRBJ2-7, with D possibly called TRBD1 or TRBD2 (5 bases each). This CDR3 has 14 amino acids. The germline V gene encodes CDR1 SGDLS and CDR2 YYNGEE. The V and J ends lost 5 bases and 4 bases respectively, with 16 bases between them. The CDR3 here is CASSLRDGFYEQYF. In DNA, the CDR3 is TGTGCCAGCAGTCTACGGGACGGCTTTTACGAGCAGTACTTC.

The chain recombines TRBV19 with TRBJ1-1; 9 nucleotides align to TRBD1. J lost 2 bases, V lost 3 bases, and 16 bases had no gene match. This CDR3 contains 19 residues. Germline loops: CDR1 LNHDA, CDR2 SQIVND (reference sequence). CDR3 residues: CASSIWTGEYRSSNTEAFF. The DNA of the CDR3 is TGTGCCAGTAGTATTTGGACAGGGGAATACCGGAGCTCTAACACTGAAGCTTTCTTT.

The chain uses TRBV20-1 and TRBJ2-3; D remains unclear. The CDR3 runs to 13 residues. The germline V gene has CDR1 DFQATT and CDR2 SNEGSKA (reference sequence). V dropped 3 bases and J dropped 4 bases, with 11 bases sitting between them. The CDR3 sequence: CSASRAGADTQYF. CDR3 bases: TGCAGTGCTAGTCGGGCTGGGGCAGATACGCAGTATTTT.

This chain joins TRBV7-2 and TRBJ2-1; D is perhaps TRBD1 or TRBD2 (5 bases each). Trimming stripped 1 base from V and 3 bases from J, with 16 bases between. The germline gives CDR1 SGHTA, CDR2 FQGNSA. This CDR3 is 17 amino acids long. CDR3 residues: CASSLEMGRVYYNEQFF. The CDR3 bases are TGTGCCAGCAGCTTAGAAATGGGGCGGGTCTACTACAATGAGCAGTTCTTC.

This clone was seen once. V is TRBV24-1 and J is TRBJ2-5; D remains unclear. Trimming left V 4 bases short and J 2 bases short, with 7 bases between. The CDR3 covers 13 residues. Looked up from germline, CDR1 is KGHDR and CDR2 is SFDVKD. CDR3 loop: CATSDHKQETQYF. CDR3 nucleotides: TGTGCCACCAGTGACCACAAACAAGAGACCCAGTACTTC.

The count of this clone is one. This sequence joins TRBV13 and TRBJ1-5, with 9 bases matching TRBD1. V shed 2 bases, J shed 5 bases, and the junction held 7 bases outside the gene matches. The germline V gene has CDR1 PRHDT and CDR2 FYEKMQ (reference sequence). CDR3 length: 16 amino acids. This CDR3 reads CASSLSGQGYDQPQHF. CDR3 in DNA: TGTGCCAGCAGCTTATCGGGACAGGGATACGATCAGCCCCAGCATTTT.

The rearrangement uses TRBV29-1 and TRBJ1-1; D remains unclear. Trimming cost V 1 base and J 1 base, with 7 bases left between them. The CDR3 length is 13 residues. Germline values: CDR1 SQVTM, CDR2 ANQGSEA. The CDR3 DNA follows: TGCAGCGTTGAAGCGTACCCGAACACTGAAGCTTTCTTT. Translation gives CSVEAYPNTEAFF.

The genes are TRBV7-9 and TRBJ2-7; D might be TRBD2 (5 bases). The CDR3 sequence is 14 residues long. Trimming stripped 1 base from V and 0 bases from J, with 7 bases between. The germline CDR1 and CDR2 sequences are SEHNR and FQNEAQ (reference sequence). CDR3 coding DNA: TGTGCCAGCAGCTTAGTCGGGGACTCCTACGAGCAGTACTTC. Its translation is CASSLVGDSYEQYF.

J is TRBJ2-7 and V is TRBV4-3, with 7 bases matching TRBD1. The germline V gene has CDR1 LGHNA and CDR2 YSLEER. This CDR3 contains 15 residues. V lost 0 bases and J lost 2; bases outside the gene matches: 4. CDR3 bases: TGCGCCAGCAGCCAAGATCACGACAGGGCCTACGAGCAGTACTTC. This encodes CASSQDHDRAYEQYF.

The genes are TRBV20-1 and TRBJ2-1, with unresolved D. The CDR3 runs to 10 residues. Trimming cost V 4 bases and J 7 bases, with 5 bases left between them. Germline CDR1 and CDR2: DFQATT and SNEGSKA (reference sequence). The CDR3 loop is CSAIGNEQFF. Here the CDR3 DNA reads TGCAGTGCTATTGGAAATGAGCAGTTCTTC.

On this clone itself: The junction shows a germline mismatch at one end, possibly a read error. The chain is built from TRBV2 and TRBJ1-2, with 7 positions matching TRBD1. Germline CDR1 SNHLY, CDR2 FYNNEI. The CDR3 sequence is 14 residues long. The CDR3 spells CASTARQGWYGYTF. CDR3 coding DNA: TGTGCCAGCACCGCCCGACAGGGCTGGTATGGCTACACCTTT.

CDR3 sequence: CASSPPGGYTGELFF. The CDR3 DNA reads as TGTGCCAGCAGTCCACCGGGGGGGTACACCGGGGAGCTGTTTTTT. V gene TRBV6-2 or TRBV6-3 combines with J gene TRBJ2-2; 8 positions agree with TRBD2. The CDR3 runs 15 residues. Trimming removed 5 bases from V and 3 bases from J; junction bases left unmatched: 5. The germline V gene has CDR1 MNHEY and CDR2 SVGEGT.

This rearrangement joins TRBV4-1 to TRBJ2-3; D is possibly TRBD2 (5 bases). Germline CDR1 reads MGHRA; CDR2 reads YSYEKL. V lost 1 base and J 4 bases, leaving 6 bases between the germline ends. The CDR3 runs 13 residues. The CDR3 region has the DNA TGCGCCAGCAGCCAAGCGGGATCAGATACGCAGTATTTT. This gives the protein CASSQAGSDTQYF.

The CDR3 protein is CASSQGKGARTGELFF. CDR3 sequence (DNA): TGTGCCAGCAGCCAAGGAAAAGGGGCGAGGACCGGGGAGCTGTTTTTT. This chain connects TRBV3-1 (or the pseudogene TRBV3-2) to TRBJ2-2, with D tentatively TRBD1 (5 bases). V lost 1 base, J lost 5 bases, and 14 bases lay in between. CDR1 and CDR2 (germline): LGHDT, YNNKEL (reference sequence). This CDR3 comprises 16 residues.

This chain joins TRBV15 and TRBJ1-5; no definite D call. CDR3 length: 17 residues. Germline CDR1 LNHNV, CDR2 YYDKDF (reference sequence). Trimming removed 0 bases from V and 4 bases from J, with 16 bases in between. The CDR3 nucleotides are TGTGCCACCAGCAGAGATTTAGGGAGGATAGGGAATCAGCCCCAGCATTTT. Protein sequence: CATSRDLGRIGNQPQHF.

This clone was observed a single time. The chain couples TRBV28 to TRBJ1-5, with TRBD1 identical over 7 bases. CDR3 length: 16 residues. Germline V lookup: CDR1 MDHEN, CDR2 SYDVKM. The V and J ends lost 5 bases and 2 bases, in that order; junction bases with no gene match: 9. The CDR3 spells CASSPQGQRGNQPQHF. The CDR3 DNA follows: TGTGCCAGCAGTCCACAGGGACAGAGGGGCAATCAGCCCCAGCATTTT.

The CDR3 sequence: CASTDSGRQGRQPQHF. CDR3 nucleotide sequence: TGTGCCAGTACCGACTCAGGTCGACAGGGCCGGCAGCCCCAGCATTTT. This chain links TRBV19 with TRBJ1-5, with 7 nucleotides matching TRBD1. Germline V lookup: CDR1 LNHDA, CDR2 SQIVND (reference sequence). J lost 7 bases, V lost 7 bases, and 16 bases had no gene match. This CDR3 contains 16 residues.

The chain has TRBV21-1 and TRBJ2-5; TRBD1, the table's D call, was not compared with the DNA. TRBV21-1 is assigned pseudogene status. This CDR3 has 13 amino acids. In DNA, the CDR3 is TGTGCCAGCAGCAACGGACAGTTAGTCTTCGCAGACTTC. Translation: CASSNGQLVFADF.

The V gene is TRBV10-3, the J gene TRBJ1-1; possibly TRBD1 for D (5 bases). The germline V gene encodes CDR1 ENHRY and CDR2 SYGVKD. The CDR3 length is 14 residues. V lost 3 bases to trimming and J lost 1 base, with 9 bases between them. The CDR3 sequence: CAISEGQGNTEAFF. The CDR3 nucleotides read TGTGCCATCAGTGAAGGTCAGGGGAACACTGAAGCTTTCTTT.

The chain recombines TRBV9 with TRBJ2-1; 7 bases are a match to TRBD2. CDR1 SGDLS and CDR2 YYNGEE come from the germline V gene. V shed 4 bases and J 6 bases; nucleotides not matched to a gene: 10. The CDR3 sequence is 15 residues long. The CDR3 is CASSPWGGSGNEQFF. The CDR3 nucleotides read TGTGCCAGCAGCCCTTGGGGCGGGAGCGGCAATGAGCAGTTCTTC.

The rearrangement joins TRBV4-1 to TRBJ1-1, with 9 bases matching TRBD1. The CDR3 is made up of 18 amino acids. The germline CDR1 and CDR2 sequences are MGHRA and YSYEKL. V was clipped by 0 bases and J by 1 base; unmatched bases: 9. The DNA for the CDR3 is TGCGCCAGCAGCCAAGAAGGGGGTACAGGGGGCTGGAACACTGAAGCTTTCTTT. The encoded protein is CASSQEGGTGGWNTEAFF.

The chain combines TRBV6-2 or TRBV6-3 with TRBJ2-1, with D possibly being TRBD2 (5 bases). The CDR3 has 13 residues. Germline assignment: CDR1 MNHEY and CDR2 SVGEGT. The germline V and J ends were trimmed by 6 bases and 4 bases, with 10 bases remaining between them. CDR3 nucleotide sequence: TGTGCCAGCAGCCCCGGGAAATACAATGAGCAGTTCTTC. It specifies CASSPGKYNEQFF.